These 2 T cell receptor beta chains share one sample of origin, sequenced in a study of regulatory T cells in long-lasting Graves disease. To make TCR beta libraries, researchers used iRepertoire HTBI primers and Arm-PCR of CDR3 regions. One entry per CDR3 protein results from TCRdb running MiXCR on the multiplex PCR reads. The table shows hundreds of thousands of distinct CDR3 sequences, with 20% occurring only once. As to time point: persistent/refractory GD, antithyroid drugs over 5 years with positive TRAb. From PBMCs, RNA was extracted and then used to make the TCR library. The sequences come from peripheral blood mononuclear cells (PBMCs), collected when the disease was refractory, from a patient treated with antithyroid drugs. All receptors come from a female donor with Graves disease.

The chain uses TRBV20-1 and TRBJ2-7, with D maybe TRBD2 (6 bases). CDR3 length equals 12 residues. CDR1 and CDR2 from the germline V gene are DFQATT and SNEGSKA (reference sequence). Deletions cut 3 bases from V and 5 bases from J, with 11 bases between. The CDR3 protein is CSASVSGDEQYF. For the CDR3, the DNA is TGCAGTGCTAGTGTTTCGGGGGACGAGCAGTACTTC.

V and J are TRBV20-1 and TRBJ2-1; D is unclear. This CDR3 has 14 residues. V lost 2 bases, J lost 0 bases, and 8 bases lay in between. Per the germline V gene, CDR1 is DFQATT and CDR2 is SNEGSKA (reference sequence). The CDR3 here is CSARLRSSYNEQFF. The CDR3 region has the DNA TGCAGTGCTAGACTACGGAGCTCCTACAATGAGCAGTTCTTC.